A selection of T cell receptor beta chains follows, all from one sample in a study of blood T cells in healthy people across ages. MiXCR, run by TCRdb on the 5' RACE reads, gives a single entry per CDR3 protein. The table shows about 730,000 distinct CDR3 sequences, with around 46% occurring only once. Sequencing was done on a sample of blood. All receptors derive from a woman aged 55 to 70 in good health. CDR3s include the opening cysteine and the closing phenylalanine or tryptophan. The order of the fields is V gene, J gene, D gene, clone size, CDR3 protein, CDR3 DNA. D genes are given only for firm matches. Only some rows state a clone size, as once, few, many or a class for expanded clones.

TRBV2	TRBJ2-3	.	.	CASSEVGGHGDTQYF	TGTGCCAGCAGTGAGGTGGGGGGGCACGGAGATACGCAGTATTTT
TRBV29-1	TRBJ2-1	TRBD2	.	CSLHRDYDYNEQFF	TGCAGCTTGCACCGGGACTACGACTACAATGAGCAGTTCTTC
TRBV7-3	TRBJ1-1	.	once	CASSPLGGMNTEAFF	TGTGCCAGCAGCCCTCTCGGTGGCATGAACACTGAAGCTTTCTTT
TRBV20-1	TRBJ2-7	TRBD2	.	CSARGTSGSSYNEQYF	TGCAGTGCTAGAGGGACTAGCGGCAGCTCCTACAATGAGCAGTACTTC
TRBV27	TRBJ1-1	.	.	CASSSLWTEPNTEAFF	TGTGCCAGCAGTTCCTTATGGACGGAGCCGAACACTGAAGCTTTCTTT
TRBV18	TRBJ2-4	.	.	CASSPLATGGKNIQYF	TGTGCCAGCTCACCCCTGGCGACCGGGGGCAAAAACATTCAGTACTTC
TRBV6-5	TRBJ2-7	TRBD2	.	CASTNIAGGCEQYF	TGTGCCAGCACCAACATAGCGGGAGGTTGCGAGCAGTACTTC
TRBV27	TRBJ1-2	TRBD1	.	CASSKGTGEYGYTF	TGTGCCAGCAGTAAGGGGACAGGGGAATATGGCTACACCTTC
TRBV9	TRBJ1-2	.	.	CASSVEVARGLYGYTF	TGTGCCAGCAGCGTAGAGGTGGCAAGGGGCCTCTATGGCTACACCTTC
TRBV28	TRBJ2-1	TRBD2	.	CASSVASGYNEQFF	TGTGCCAGCAGCGTTGCTAGCGGATACAATGAGCAGTTCTTC
TRBV7-2	TRBJ2-7	.	many	CASSNSGPYEQYF	TGTGCCAGCAGCAATAGCGGACCCTACGAGCAGTACTTC
TRBV5-1	TRBJ2-1	TRBD2	.	CASTLGGGFNEQFF	TGCGCCAGCACCCTGGGGGGAGGGTTCAATGAGCAGTTCTTC
TRBV20-1	TRBJ2-1	TRBD2	few	CSARVLAGGYNEQFF	TGCAGTGCTAGAGTACTAGCGGGAGGGTACAATGAGCAGTTCTTC
TRBV3-1	TRBJ2-1	.	once	CASSQENPGFRNEQFF	TGTGCCAGCAGCCAAGAGAACCCAGGGTTTCGCAATGAGCAGTTCTTC
TRBV5-1	TRBJ2-1	TRBD2	few	CASSGGLAPGDEQFF	TGCGCCAGCAGCGGCGGACTAGCTCCTGGGGATGAGCAGTTCTTC
TRBV20-1	TRBJ2-1	.	few	CSASTASSYNEQFF	TGCAGTGCTAGTACAGCGAGCTCCTACAATGAGCAGTTCTTC
TRBV14	TRBJ2-7	.	few	CASSQAEPGTAYFYEQYF	TGTGCCAGCAGCCAAGCCGAGCCAGGGACCGCTTACTTCTACGAGCAGTACTTC
TRBV7-3	TRBJ2-5	TRBD2	few	CASRASGTSGRALYF	TGTGCCAGCAGGGCATCCGGGACTAGCGGGAGGGCCTTGTACTTC
TRBV7-6	TRBJ2-7	.	once	CASSLFAGTHYEQYF	TGTGCCAGCAGCTTATTTGCGGGTACCCACTACGAGCAGTACTTC
TRBV6-2/TRBV6-3	TRBJ2-1	.	many	CASSRTFYNEQFF	TGTGCCAGCAGTCGGACCTTCTACAATGAGCAGTTCTTC
TRBV20-1	TRBJ2-6	.	once	CSAPPLSGANVLTF	TGCAGTGCACCTCCTCTCTCTGGGGCCAACGTCCTGACTTTC
TRBV7-2	TRBJ2-7	.	few	CASSRPATYYEQYF	TGTGCCAGCAGCCGGCCCGCTACCTACTACGAGCAGTACTTC
TRBV3-1	TRBJ2-5	.	.	CASSHRDDVWGPETQYF	TGTGCCAGCAGCCATCGGGACGACGTTTGGGGGCCGGAGACCCAGTACTTC
TRBV2	TRBJ2-3	.	many	CASILVLSDTQYF	TGTGCCAGCATCCTCGTCCTGAGTGATACGCAGTATTTT
TRBV6-2/TRBV6-3	TRBJ2-1	.	.	CAIGDPNYNEQFF	TGTGCCATAGGGGACCCCAACTACAATGAGCAGTTCTTC
TRBV6-2/TRBV6-3	TRBJ1-5	.	once	CASRLAGLSPNQPRHF	TGTGCCAGCAGACTCGCGGGCCTCTCGCCCAATCAGCCCCGGCATTTT
TRBV20-1	TRBJ1-5	.	.	CSARLPGGFQDQPQHF	TGCAGTGCTAGACTCCCGGGTGGGTTTCAGGATCAGCCCCAGCATTTT
TRBV28	TRBJ2-7	TRBD1	many	CATGQGGYEQYF	TGTGCCACGGGACAGGGTGGCTACGAGCAGTACTTC
TRBV20-1	TRBJ2-1	.	few	CSARDKGSSYNEQFF	TGCAGTGCTAGAGATAAGGGTTCTTCCTACAATGAGCAGTTCTTC
TRBV7-8	TRBJ2-7	TRBD1	.	CASSPHRDRTVEQYF	TGTGCCAGCAGCCCTCACCGGGACAGAACGGTCGAGCAGTACTTC
TRBV6-2/TRBV6-3	TRBJ1-1	TRBD1	.	CAGSRQGTFF	TGTGCCGGCAGTCGACAGGGGACTTTCTTT
TRBV28	TRBJ1-5	TRBD1	.	CASSRSGGGNQPQHF	TGTGCCAGCAGCCGATCAGGGGGCGGCAATCAGCCCCAGCATTTT
TRBV12-3/TRBV12-4	TRBJ2-3	TRBD1	.	CASGPKANQNRGPRWADTQYF	TGTGCCAGCGGCCCCAAGGCCAATCAGAACAGGGGGCCTAGATGGGCAGATACGCAGTATTTT
TRBV18	TRBJ2-5	TRBD1	.	CASTRPGQGAREQYF	TGTGCCAGCACCAGACCGGGACAGGGGGCGCGTGAGCAGTACTTC
TRBV3-1	TRBJ2-1	TRBD2	few	CASSPGLAGGSEQFF	TGTGCCAGCAGCCCTGGACTAGCGGGGGGGAGTGAGCAGTTCTTC
TRBV12-3/TRBV12-4	TRBJ1-1	.	few	CASSYRREMNAEAFF	TGTGCCAGCAGTTATAGAAGAGAGATGAACGCTGAAGCTTTCTTT
TRBV20-1	TRBJ2-1	.	few	CSAPSTGSSYNEQFF	TGCAGTGCACCTTCCACGGGGAGCTCCTACAATGAGCAGTTCTTC
TRBV10-3	TRBJ2-5	.	many	CAISVEQQETQYF	TGTGCCATCAGTGTGGAACAGCAAGAGACCCAGTACTTC
TRBV7-7	TRBJ2-1	TRBD2	.	CASSASSGIYNEQFF	TGTGCTAGCAGCGCCAGCAGCGGGATCTACAATGAGCAGTTCTTC
TRBV11-1	TRBJ2-5	.	.	CASSLGEHSYNEQYF	TGTGCCAGCAGCTTAGGAGAACACTCCTACAATGAGCAGTACTTC
TRBV29-1	TRBJ2-1	TRBD1	.	CSVAPSSGGEQFF	TGCAGCGTTGCCCCCTCCTCAGGGGGCGAGCAGTTCTTC
TRBV20-1	TRBJ2-6	.	many	CSARDGRTGANVLTF	TGCAGTGCTAGAGATGGGAGAACTGGGGCCAACGTCCTGACTTTC
TRBV20-1	TRBJ1-2	TRBD1	few	CSATPGQGKWGYTF	TGCAGTGCCACACCGGGACAGGGGAAGTGGGGCTACACCTTC
TRBV9	TRBJ2-7	.	.	CASSVSGYEQYF	TGTGCCAGCAGCGTCTCAGGCTACGAGCAGTACTTC
TRBV6-2/TRBV6-3	TRBJ1-5	.	few	CASSGPSRVHF	TGTGCCAGCAGTGGACCGTCCCGGGTGCATTTT
TRBV6-2/TRBV6-3	TRBJ2-3	TRBD2	few	CASSYQRGGTDTQYF	TGTGCCAGCAGTTACCAGCGGGGGGGAACAGATACGCAGTATTTT
TRBV11-3	TRBJ2-5	TRBD1	.	CASSRGTGKQETQYF	TGTGCCAGCAGCCGCGGGACAGGGAAGCAAGAGACCCAGTACTTC
TRBV7-3	TRBJ2-5	TRBD2	few	CASRAGGGIQETQYF	TGTGCCAGCAGGGCTGGCGGGGGGATCCAAGAGACCCAGTACTTC
TRBV5-5	TRBJ1-1	.	.	CASSPEGRGMNTEAFF	TGTGCCAGCAGCCCGGAAGGGCGGGGCATGAACACTGAAGCTTTCTTT
TRBV12-3/TRBV12-4	TRBJ2-3	TRBD2	.	CASSLSGGAGRDTQYF	TGTGCCAGCAGCCTTAGCGGGGGGGCCGGAAGGGATACGCAGTATTTT
TRBV5-1	TRBJ1-4	.	.	CASSQTGRSEREKLFF	TGCGCCAGCAGCCAAACGGGACGGTCTGAACGGGAAAAACTGTTTTTT
TRBV6-2/TRBV6-3	TRBJ2-3	.	.	CASSPRLGGDTQYF	TGTGCCAGCAGTCCCCGACTAGGAGGGGATACGCAGTATTTT
TRBV7-9	TRBJ1-2	TRBD1	.	CASSSDRGGGYTF	TGTGCCAGCAGCTCGGACAGGGGCGGTGGCTACACCTTC
TRBV18	TRBJ1-4	.	.	CASSPPGVSTNEKLFF	TGTGCCAGCTCACCACCGGGGGTTTCAACTAATGAAAAACTGTTTTTT
TRBV29-1	TRBJ2-7	.	many	CSVEAGTLSYEQYF	TGCAGCGTTGAAGCCGGGACGCTCTCCTACGAGCAGTACTTC